These T cell receptor beta chains were read from a single sample in a study of blood T cell repertoires in COVID-19. Repertoires were generated with immunoSEQ multiplex PCR, while TCRdb's copy carries only in-frame clones and drops some. Here the sample spans roughly 220,000 clones, approximately 85% being singletons. Specimen: peripheral blood. These receptors all stem from a man aged 50-60 years who had recovered from COVID-19. CDR3s leave out the opening cysteine and the closing phenylalanine or tryptophan.

V gene	J gene	CDR3 protein
TRBV6-5	TRBJ1-1	ASSLTVSRNTEAF
TRBV10-3	TRBJ1-1	AISEARQGEEAF
TRBV28	TRBJ1-1	ASRPGGRDGTTEAF
TRBV7-9	TRBJ2-2	ASSGRTGGETGELF
TRBV28	TRBJ2-3	ATLSATQY
TRBV5-4	TRBJ1-2	ASSSAGGRGDYGYT
TRBV28	TRBJ2-7	ASSLGTGRREQY
TRBV4-2	TRBJ1-1	ASSQGHLNTEAF
TRBV7-2	TRBJ2-2	ASSLTGVWAGELF
TRBV6-5	TRBJ1-1	ASSYGEGLEAF
TRBV7-9	TRBJ2-7	ASSLGGRGAGERVEQY
TRBV9	TRBJ2-1	ASAGISGRGDNEQF
TRBV3-1/TRBV3-2	TRBJ2-1	ASSQRRVAGGNEQF
TRBV28	TRBJ2-7	ASSSPTGTYEQY
TRBV18	TRBJ1-5	ASSMGQGLQPQH
TRBV5-8	TRBJ2-1	ASSFQSHNEQF
TRBV7-5	TRBJ2-3	ARSFAGGITDTQY
TRBV2	TRBJ1-1	ASSQRQVNTEAF
TRBV18	TRBJ1-6	ASSPSASSYNSPLH
TRBV10-3	TRBJ2-2	AISPGLAGTNTGELF
TRBV2	TRBJ2-6	ASSNQGAGANVLT
TRBV10-3	TRBJ2-2	AINPRGDTGELF
TRBV28	TRBJ1-2	ASSPAGGYT
TRBV3-1/TRBV3-2	TRBJ1-1	ASRLGTMNTEAF
TRBV2	TRBJ2-7	ASSRQVLGYEQY
TRBV5-1	TRBJ2-7	ASSPISGGDYEQY
TRBV30	TRBJ1-5	AWSDRGDQPQH
TRBV18	TRBJ1-4	ASSPDRAATNEKLF
TRBV5-1	TRBJ2-7	ASSFLSSSYEQY
TRBV7-2	TRBJ2-7	ASSQTSGRSGEQY
TRBV28	TRBJ1-5	ASSLNYGSNQPQH
TRBV14	TRBJ2-1	ASSQGLARAQF
TRBV5-1	TRBJ2-7	ASSLVSPSSYEQY
TRBV5-1	TRBJ2-3	ASSLELGYTDTQY
TRBV6-5	TRBJ2-7	AIRTGGPYEQY
TRBV19	TRBJ2-1	ASSVGQRTLNEQF
TRBV11-2	TRBJ1-2	ASSLDPVSNYGYT
TRBV19	TRBJ2-3	ASSSTPLPSGTSSTDTQY
TRBV14	TRBJ2-1	ASSQRGTGITEQF
TRBV18	TRBJ1-4	ASSPESGIGEKLF
TRBV7-9	TRBJ1-1	ASSLAGTRNTEAF
TRBV3-1/TRBV3-2	TRBJ2-6	ASSQEDLRNSGANVLT